A single sample is the source of the 29 T cell receptor beta chains below, sequenced in a study of T-cell memory formation after mild COVID-19. TCRdb independently ran MiXCR on the 5' RACE reads; one entry per CDR3 protein. The table lists roughly 340,000 distinct CDR3 sequences, about 15% of them singletons. Material: PBMCs or a T cell subset sorted from them (not recorded which). The receptors here all came from a man between 18 and 35 years old who had mild COVID-19 (a few samples of this study predate the infection). Cell type and time point are not known.

V usage is TRBV4-1 and J usage is TRBJ2-3; 12 bases align to TRBD2. This CDR3 has 17 amino acids. V shed 2 bases, J shed 2 bases, and the junction held 5 bases outside the gene matches. CDR1 MGHRA and CDR2 YSYEKL come from the germline V gene. In DNA, the CDR3 is TGCGCCAGCAGCCAAATACTAGCGGGGGGCCTCACAGATACGCAGTATTTT. Translating it yields CASSQILAGGLTDTQYF.

This clonotype was detected a few times. The V gene is TRBV6-1, the J gene TRBJ2-1; 9 bases are a match to TRBD2. Per germline, CDR1 MNHNS and CDR2 SASEGT. The CDR3 loop spans 17 amino acids. The ends lost 6 bases at V and 7 bases at J; junction bases unmatched: 16. The CDR3 protein is CASSYSGRGGLVNEQFF. The CDR3, as DNA: TGTGCCAGCAGCTATAGCGGGCGGGGGGGCCTTGTAAATGAGCAGTTCTTC.

This clonotype was counted a few times. V and J are TRBV6-1 and TRBJ2-4, with D unclear. The V end lost 3 bases, the J end lost 7 bases, and 10 bases lay between the germline ends. Germline-derived CDR1 and CDR2 are MNHNS and SASEGT. The length of the CDR3 is 13 residues. CDR3 nucleotides: TGTGCCAGCAGTGATGATGCTAGTAACATTCAGTACTTC. Amino acids: CASSDDASNIQYF.

This clonotype was detected a few times. J is TRBJ1-2 and V is TRBV12-3 or TRBV12-4, with D possibly matching TRBD1 (5 bases). This CDR3 has 14 amino acids. Trimming removed 2 bases from V and 5 bases from J, with 12 bases in between. The CDR3 is CASSLIPRVYGYTF. DNA for the CDR3: TGTGCCAGCAGTTTAATCCCCAGGGTATATGGCTACACCTTC.

The chain carries TRBV6-5 and TRBJ1-5; D might be TRBD1 (5 bases). Germline V lookup: CDR1 MNHEY, CDR2 SVGAGI. V lost 7 bases, J lost 6 bases, and 16 bases lay in between. This CDR3 contains 14 residues. DNA of the CDR3: TGTGCCAGCAACCGGGACGGTTCTAGTCAGCCCCAGCATTTT. Protein sequence: CASNRDGSSQPQHF.

This clonotype was detected only a few times. The V gene is TRBV10-1, the J gene TRBJ2-7, with a weak D call TRBD2 (6 bases). CDR3 length: 12 amino acids. The germline V and J ends were trimmed by 3 bases and 7 bases, with 10 bases remaining between them. The germline CDR1 and CDR2 sequences are WNHNN and SYGVQD (reference sequence). CDR3 in DNA: TGCGCCAGCAGTGAATTCCGGGGGGAGCAGTACTTC. Amino acids: CASSEFRGEQYF.

This clonotype has only a few counts. The chain uses TRBV5-1 and TRBJ2-5; TRBD1 matches 7 bases. Germline CDR1 is SGHRS and CDR2 is YFSETQ. The CDR3 runs to 16 residues. The V segment lost 4 bases and the J segment 2 bases; nucleotides outside the gene matches: 11. CDR3 sequence reads: CASSPYRGSWQETQYF. In nucleotides, the CDR3 is TGCGCCAGCAGCCCTTACAGGGGAAGTTGGCAAGAGACCCAGTACTTC.

This clonotype was observed a few times. The V call is TRBV5-4, the J call TRBJ2-7, with 12 positions matching TRBD2. CDR1 and CDR2 from the germline V gene are SGHNT and YYREEE (reference sequence). Losses at the gene ends were 3 bases for V and 4 bases for J; bases not matched to a gene: 5. This CDR3 is built from 15 residues. In DNA form, the CDR3 reads TGTGCCAGCAGCTCCAAGACTAGCGGGGGATACGAGCAGTACTTC. This translates into CASSSKTSGGYEQYF.

Many counts were recorded for this clonotype. The chain carries TRBV6-4 and TRBJ2-2; tentatively, D is TRBD1 (6 bases). The CDR3 contains 14 residues. V lost 2 bases to trimming and J lost 2 bases, with 6 bases between them. CDR1 is MRHNA, CDR2 SNTAGT, per germline. The CDR3 spells CASSDGTNTGELFF. The CDR3 DNA follows: TGTGCCAGCAGTGACGGGACAAACACCGGGGAGCTGTTTTTT.

The rearrangement links TRBV7-2 to TRBJ2-7; 8 nucleotides align to TRBD2. V was clipped by 5 bases and J by 6 bases; unmatched bases: 12. CDR1 is SGHTA and CDR2 is FQGNSA in the germline V gene. The CDR3 extends over 15 amino acids. DNA for the CDR3: TGTGCCAGCAGCACCCCGGGACTAGAGGGGAGCGAGCAGTACTTC. It codes for CASSTPGLEGSEQYF.

The chain combines TRBV29-1 with TRBJ2-7, with 7 bases matching TRBD1. With V trimmed by 6 bases and J by 0 bases, 5 bases remained unmatched. The V gene's germline CDR1 is SQVTM and CDR2 ANQGSEA. This CDR3 is built from 13 residues. CDR3 in DNA: TGCAGCGTGGCACGGGACAGCTCCTACGAGCAGTACTTC. This codes for CSVARDSSYEQYF.

The table lists this clonotype with a few counts. The chain links TRBV10-1 to TRBJ2-3, with 8 bases fitting TRBD1. Germline CDR1 is WNHNN and CDR2 is SYGVQD (reference sequence). The CDR3 has 17 amino acids. Germline trimming cut 3 bases from V and 2 bases from J; bases unmatched to any gene: 10. The CDR3 DNA is TGCGCCAGCAGTGAAGGGTTCGGGGACAGGCTCACAGATACGCAGTATTTT. Translation gives CASSEGFGDRLTDTQYF.

This clonotype has only a few counts. The J gene is TRBJ1-2, the V gene TRBV7-9; no clear D gene. V was trimmed by 3 bases and J by 5 bases, leaving 10 bases between them. The CDR3 is 13 residues long. Germline assignment: CDR1 SEHNR and CDR2 FQNEAQ (reference sequence). For the CDR3, the DNA is TGTGCCAGCAGCTTGAGGGATGGGTATGGCTACACCTTC. Its protein product is CASSLRDGYGYTF.

This clonotype was observed a handful of times. DNA of the CDR3: TGTGCCAGTAGTATATCGGTGGGGAATGGCTACACCTTC. Protein product: CASSISVGNGYTF. This sequence joins TRBV19 and TRBJ1-2; no firm D call. The germline gives CDR1 LNHDA, CDR2 SQIVND (reference sequence). CDR3 length: 13 residues. Trimming pared 2 bases from V and 6 bases from J, leaving 10 bases between. The whole variable domain, filled in from reference TRBV19 and TRBJ1-2, reads DGGITQSPKYLFRKEGQNVTLSCEQNLNHDAMYWYRQDPGQGLRLIYYSQIVNDFQKGDIAEGYSVSREKKESFPLTVTSAQKNPTAFYLCASSISVGNGYTFGSGTRLTVV.

The chain links TRBV2 to TRBJ2-2, with a possible D match to TRBD2 (5 bases). Germline V gene lookup returns CDR1 SNHLY and CDR2 FYNNEI. V gave up 6 bases and J gave up 6 bases, with 11 bases separating them. The CDR3 loop spans 13 amino acids. CDR3 coding DNA: TGTGCCAGCAGGGAGGACCCGGCCGGGGAGCTGTTTTTT. Protein sequence: CASREDPAGELFF.

The CDR3: CASSRRQSRQDIQYF. For the CDR3, the DNA is TGTGCCAGCAGCCGGAGACAGTCCCGTCAGGACATTCAGTACTTC. The chain employs TRBV6-2 or TRBV6-3 and TRBJ2-4; weak D call: TRBD1 (5 bases). Germline CDR1 is MNHEY and CDR2 is SVGEGT. Trimming took off 6 bases at V and 8 bases at J, with 20 bases between the two ends. This CDR3 is 15 amino acids long.

This clonotype appeared many times. V is TRBV11-2 and J is TRBJ2-7, with 7 bases that match TRBD1. V lost 1 base and J lost 1; bases outside the gene matches: 4. The CDR3 totals 15 residues. Per the germline V gene, CDR1 is SGHAT and CDR2 is FQNNGV. The CDR3 region is CASSLGGGLSYEQYF. CDR3 DNA sequence: TGTGCCAGCAGCTTAGGAGGGGGCTTATCCTACGAGCAGTACTTC.

In its sample, this clonotype was seen many times. J is TRBJ2-3 and V is TRBV5-4, with a tentative D call TRBD2 (5 bases). Between the trimmed V and J ends, which lost 2 bases and 6 bases, there was a span of 10 bases. CDR3 length: 13 amino acids. Germline V lookup: CDR1 SGHNT, CDR2 YYREEE (reference sequence). This CDR3 reads CASSFDSGDTQYF. The CDR3 nucleotides are TGTGCCAGCAGCTTCGACTCGGGGGATACGCAGTATTTT.

The V call is TRBV4-1, the J call TRBJ1-1; D is unclear. The ends were cut back, 1 base at V and 1 base at J, with 13 bases in the middle. Per the germline V gene, CDR1 is MGHRA and CDR2 is YSYEKL. This CDR3 has 16 residues. The CDR3 is CASSQVFGGSNTEAFF. CDR3 DNA sequence: TGCGCCAGCAGCCAAGTTTTTGGCGGATCGAACACTGAAGCTTTCTTT.

In this sample, this clonotype turned up a few times. The V gene is TRBV4-2, the J gene TRBJ1-1; tentative D call: TRBD1 (5 bases). V was clipped by 1 base and J by 1 base, with 13 bases between them. The CDR3 has 16 residues. The V gene's germline CDR1 is LGHNA and CDR2 YNFKEQ. CDR3 in amino acids: CASSQGWGEANTEAFF. The CDR3 nucleotides read TGTGCCAGCAGCCAAGGATGGGGGGAGGCGAACACTGAAGCTTTCTTT.

Worth noting for this clonotype: The junction differs from germline at one of its ends, possibly a read error. The rearrangement uses TRBV20-1 and TRBJ2-5; tentatively, D is TRBD1 or TRBD2 (5 bases each). The CDR3 is 13 amino acids. Germline V gene lookup returns CDR1 DFQATT and CDR2 SNEGSKA (reference sequence). CDR3 protein: CRARVRGQETQYF. DNA of the CDR3: TGCAGAGCTAGAGTGAGGGGCCAAGAGACCCAGTACTTC.

Regarding this clonotype: The junction differs from germline at one of its ends, possibly a read error. The rearrangement links TRBV12-3 or TRBV12-4 to TRBJ2-3; a possible D gene is TRBD1 (6 bases). The CDR3 length is 15 residues. The CDR3 protein is CASSLGGQPTDKQYF. The CDR3 DNA follows: TGTGCCAGCAGTTTAGGAGGACAGCCCACAGATAAGCAGTATTTT.

The CDR3 is CASSQGSGSYEQYF. CDR3 bases: TGTGCCAGCAGCCAAGGGTCAGGCTCCTACGAGCAGTACTTC. The V and J genes are TRBV14 and TRBJ2-7; D uncertain. The CDR3 is made up of 14 amino acids. V was clipped by 1 base and J by 0 bases, with 7 bases between them. CDR1 and CDR2 from the germline V gene are SGHDN and FVKESK.

The count of this clonotype is one. This clone may be a read error of a much larger clone one base away. This rearrangement joins TRBV5-1 to TRBJ1-1; 11 nucleotides align to TRBD1. Germline assignment: CDR1 SGHRS and CDR2 YFSETQ. The CDR3 runs to 14 residues. The CDR3 is CASSLRTGGTEALF. The CDR3 region has the DNA TGCGCCAGCAGCCTGCGGACAGGGGGCACTGAAGCTTTATTT.

This clonotype has only a few counts. This CDR3 reads CASSYRTGQPQHF. CDR3 nucleotide sequence: TGTGCCAGCAGTTATCGTACGGGTCAGCCCCAGCATTTT. The chain joins TRBV6-2 or TRBV6-3 to TRBJ1-5; D is unclear. CDR3 length: 13 residues. V shed 3 bases and J shed 6 bases, with 9 bases lying between them. Germline lookup yields CDR1 MNHEY and CDR2 SVGEGT.

The gene calls are TRBV5-5 and TRBJ2-2; a weak D match, TRBD2 (5 bases). Trimming took 0 bases from V and 6 from J, leaving 12 bases between them. The germline gives CDR1 SGHKS, CDR2 YYEKEE (reference sequence). The CDR3 has 15 residues. CDR3 DNA sequence: TGTGCCAGCAGCTTGGCAGTTTCCGGGGCCGGGGAGCTGTTTTTT. This sequence encodes CASSLAVSGAGELFF.

The rearrangement uses TRBV6-4 and TRBJ2-3; 8 nucleotides match TRBD2. This CDR3 spans 15 amino acids. The junction had 3 bases not matched to a gene; V was cut back by 3 bases and J by 1 base. Per germline, CDR1 MRHNA and CDR2 SNTAGT. CDR3 in DNA: TGTGCCAGCAGTGAGGGAGCGGGGGGCACAGATACGCAGTATTTT. Protein sequence: CASSEGAGGTDTQYF.

The sample holds a few counts of this clonotype. CDR3 sequence: CASSVGGLTNTEAFF. CDR3 sequence (DNA): TGTGCCAGCAGCGTCGGCGGGCTCACGAACACTGAAGCTTTCTTT. The chain combines TRBV9 with TRBJ1-1; D ambiguous. CDR1 is SGDLS and CDR2 is YYNGEE in the germline V gene. V gave up 2 bases and J gave up 1 base, with 12 bases separating them. This CDR3 spans 15 amino acids.

The chain links TRBV4-1 to TRBJ2-3; 9 bases fit TRBD2. CDR1 is MGHRA and CDR2 is YSYEKL in the germline V gene. Trimming at V came to 0 bases and at J to 6 bases, leaving 10 bases not matched to a gene. This CDR3 spans 17 amino acids. The CDR3 region is CASSQDLALAGADTQYF. CDR3 nucleotide sequence: TGCGCCAGCAGCCAAGATCTAGCACTAGCGGGTGCCGATACGCAGTATTTT.